What follows are 15 T cell receptor beta chains derived from one specimen sequenced in a study of immune characterization of retroperitoneal liposarcoma. Using its own MiXCR run on the PCR reads, TCRdb lists one record per CDR3 protein. The table shows 11,000 or so distinct CDR3 sequences, with roughly 26% occurring only once. The sample was tumor tissue. These receptors all stem from a female donor with retroperitoneal liposarcoma.

This clonotype was recorded at least ten times. The V gene is TRBV6-6, the J gene TRBJ2-1; a weak D match, TRBD2 (7 bases). V lost 2 bases to trimming and J lost 10 bases, with 15 bases between them. CDR3 length: 14 amino acids. CDR1 is MNHNY and CDR2 is SVGAGI in the germline V gene (reference sequence). The CDR3 DNA is TGTGCCAGCAGTTACAGTCGGGGGGCGCCCGAGCAGTTCTTC. Amino acid sequence: CASSYSRGAPEQFF.

By frequency in the sample, this clonotype is medium-sized. DNA of the CDR3: TGTGCCAGCCGAGGCGGTAGACAGGGATCGGTTGAGCAGTTCTTC. It specifies CASRGGRQGSVEQFF. This rearrangement joins TRBV7-8 to TRBJ2-1; 7 bases are a match to TRBD1. V gave up 8 bases and J gave up 9 bases; unmatched junction bases: 16. The CDR3 has 15 residues. Germline V CDR1 and CDR2: SGHVS, FQNEAQ.

This clonotype is deemed medium-sized. CDR3 sequence (DNA): TGTGCCAGCACCATTAGCGGAACCTACAATGAGCAGTTCTTC. It is translated as CASTISGTYNEQFF. The rearrangement links TRBV12-3 or TRBV12-4 to TRBJ2-1, with D possibly being TRBD2 (6 bases). Trimming took 7 bases from V and 2 from J, leaving 12 bases between them. The CDR3 has 14 residues.

The chain has TRBV6-1 and TRBJ2-2, with 7 bases aligning to TRBD1. This CDR3 region has 12 residues. Per germline, CDR1 MNHNS and CDR2 SASEGT. With V trimmed by 10 bases and J by 4 bases, 3 bases remained unmatched. The CDR3 loop reads CATRDSTGELFF. CDR3 DNA: TGTGCCACCCGGGACAGCACCGGGGAGCTGTTTTTT.

This clonotype has more than one count but fewer than ten. This chain joins TRBV11-3 and TRBJ1-2; D remains unclear. The V and J ends lost 2 bases and 7 bases respectively, with 11 bases between them. Germline-derived CDR1 and CDR2 are SGHNT and YENEEA. This CDR3 comprises 13 residues. In DNA form, the CDR3 reads TGTGCCAGCAGCTTATCCGGGAGCCGTGGCTACACCTTC. As protein: CASSLSGSRGYTF.

Ten or more counts support this clonotype. The chain joins TRBV12-3 or TRBV12-4 to TRBJ2-1; tentatively, D is TRBD2 (5 bases). The CDR3 length is 16 residues. V lost 6 bases to trimming and J lost 10 bases, with 25 bases between them. Written as DNA, the CDR3 is TGTGCCAGCAGCCCCGATTCGCCGGTCGGGGTTTACGAGCAGTTCTTC. Protein product: CASSPDSPVGVYEQFF.

This clonotype appeared many times. The chain employs TRBV6-1 and TRBJ2-2, with 10 bases that match TRBD1. J lost 3 bases, V lost 9 bases, and 4 bases had no gene match. CDR3 length: 14 residues. From germline, CDR1 is MNHNS and CDR2 SASEGT. CDR3 region: CASTGTGDTGELFF. In DNA form, the CDR3 reads TGTGCCAGTACCGGGACAGGGGACACCGGGGAGCTGTTTTTT.

V and J are TRBV6-5 and TRBJ2-1; weak D call: TRBD1 (5 bases). The CDR3 loop spans 14 amino acids. V gave up 5 bases and J gave up 9 bases, with 17 bases separating them. Germline-derived CDR1 and CDR2 are MNHEY and SVGAGI. The CDR3 protein is CASSEGSGSSEQFF. In nucleotides, the CDR3 is TGTGCCAGCAGTGAAGGGTCAGGGTCGAGTGAGCAGTTCTTC.

V is TRBV7-8 and J is TRBJ2-5; D is perhaps TRBD2 (6 bases). This CDR3 comprises 15 residues. The V gene's germline CDR1 is SGHVS and CDR2 FQNEAQ. V dropped 1 base and J dropped 4 bases, with 13 bases sitting between them. This CDR3 reads CASSLDTGGSETQYF. The CDR3 nucleotides read TGTGCCAGCAGCTTAGACACCGGGGGTTCAGAGACCCAGTACTTC.

The table lists this clonotype with many counts. V is TRBV6-1 and J is TRBJ2-1; 10 bases line up with TRBD2. The J call may be wrong; the DNA end is better matched by TRBJ2-7. CDR1 MNHNS and CDR2 SASEGT come from the germline V gene. The CDR3 runs to 17 residues. The CDR3 region is CASSEVHSGGSANEQYF. The CDR3 nucleotides are TGTGCCAGCAGTGAAGTGCATAGCGGGGGGTCAGCTAATGAGCAGTACTTC.

This clonotype was counted between two and nine times. This chain connects TRBV6-4 to TRBJ2-3, with 11 bases matching TRBD2. Germline V gene data show CDR1 as MRHNA and CDR2 as SNTAGT. V lost 4 bases and J lost 4; bases outside the gene matches: 1. This CDR3 is 14 amino acids long. CDR3 sequence (DNA): TGTGCCAGCAGTGTAGCGGGAGGGCCAGATACGCAGTATTTT. The encoded protein is CASSVAGGPDTQYF.

This clonotype was counted only a few times. The chain is built from TRBV27 and TRBJ2-7; D remains unclear. V lost 7 bases and J 5 bases, leaving 9 bases between the germline ends. There are 11 residues in the CDR3. Per germline, CDR1 MNHEY and CDR2 SMNVEV (reference sequence). The CDR3 nucleotides are TGTGCCAGCATGCGTGGGGACGAGCAGTACTTC. Translating gives CASMRGDEQYF.

The rearrangement links TRBV12-5 to TRBJ2-1; D may be TRBD2 (5 bases). CDR1 and CDR2 (germline): LGHNT, FRNRAP. This CDR3 has 16 amino acids. Trimming left V 4 bases short and J 7 bases short, with 20 bases between. The CDR3: CASGSRSGTQMNEQFF. The DNA for the CDR3 is TGTGCTAGTGGTTCCCGAAGCGGCACCCAGATGAATGAGCAGTTCTTC.

A single count supports this clonotype. The CDR3 DNA reads as TGTGCCAGCAGCTTAGTTCGAGGAGGGGTCGAGCAGTTCTTC. Its translation: CASSLVRGGVEQFF. The chain has TRBV11-2 and TRBJ2-1, with a weak D call TRBD2 (6 bases). Germline CDR1 and CDR2: SGHAT and FQNNGV. The CDR3 covers 14 residues. Trimming removed 1 base at V and 10 bases at J, with 14 bases between. Together with reference TRBV11-2 and TRBJ2-1, the CDR3 gives the full variable domain: EAGVAQSPRYKIIEKRQSVAFWCNPISGHATLYWYQQILGQGPKLLIQFQNNGVVDDSQLPKDRFSAERLKGVDSTLKIQPAKLEDSAVYLCASSLVRGGVEQFFGPGTRLTVL.

The chain joins TRBV7-1 to TRBJ2-1; 12 bases match TRBD2. TRBV7-1 is placed among ORFs of uncertain function. The CDR3 length is 16 residues. The V and J ends lost 2 bases and 10 bases, in that order; junction bases with no gene match: 9. The CDR3 bases are TGTGCCAGCAGCTCACCTGAGCTAGCGGGAGGGCTGGAGCAGTTCTTC. It specifies CASSSPELAGGLEQFF.